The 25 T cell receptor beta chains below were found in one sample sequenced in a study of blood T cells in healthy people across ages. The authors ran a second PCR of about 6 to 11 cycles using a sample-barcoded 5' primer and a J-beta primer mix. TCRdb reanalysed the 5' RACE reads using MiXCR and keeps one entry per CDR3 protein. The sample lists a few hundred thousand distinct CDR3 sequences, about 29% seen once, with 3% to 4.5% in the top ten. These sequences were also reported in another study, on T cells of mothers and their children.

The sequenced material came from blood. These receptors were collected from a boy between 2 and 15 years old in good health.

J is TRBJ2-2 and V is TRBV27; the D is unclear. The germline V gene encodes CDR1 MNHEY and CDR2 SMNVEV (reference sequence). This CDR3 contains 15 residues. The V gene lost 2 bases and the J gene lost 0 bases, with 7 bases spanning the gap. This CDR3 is CASSLLVANTGELFF. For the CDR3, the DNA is TGTGCCAGCAGTTTACTAGTCGCGAACACCGGGGAGCTGTTTTTT.

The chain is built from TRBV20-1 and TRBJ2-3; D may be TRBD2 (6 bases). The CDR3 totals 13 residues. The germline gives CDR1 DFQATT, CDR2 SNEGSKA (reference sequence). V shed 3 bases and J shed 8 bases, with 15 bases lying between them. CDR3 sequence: CSASGSRQGTQYF. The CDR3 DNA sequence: TGCAGTGCTAGCGGGAGCCGGCAGGGTACGCAGTATTTT.

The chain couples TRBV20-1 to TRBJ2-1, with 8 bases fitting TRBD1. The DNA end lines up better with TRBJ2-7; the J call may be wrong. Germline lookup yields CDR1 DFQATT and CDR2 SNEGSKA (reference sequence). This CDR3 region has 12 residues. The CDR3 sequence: CSARRDRGEQYF. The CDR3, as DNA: TGCAGTGCCCGACGCGACAGGGGCGAGCAGTACTTC.

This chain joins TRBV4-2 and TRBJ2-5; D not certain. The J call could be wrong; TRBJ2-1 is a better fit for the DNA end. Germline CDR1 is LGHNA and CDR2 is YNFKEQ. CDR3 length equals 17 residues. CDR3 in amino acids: CASSQVLPRSSYNEQFF. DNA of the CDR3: TGTGCCAGCAGCCAAGTACTACCAAGAAGCTCCTACAATGAGCAGTTCTTC.

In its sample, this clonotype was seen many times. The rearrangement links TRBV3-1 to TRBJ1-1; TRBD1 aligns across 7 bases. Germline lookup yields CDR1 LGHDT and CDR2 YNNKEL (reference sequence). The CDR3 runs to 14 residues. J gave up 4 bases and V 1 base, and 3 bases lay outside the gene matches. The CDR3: CASSQVGTATEAFF. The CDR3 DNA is TGTGCCAGCAGCCAAGTTGGGACAGCCACTGAAGCTTTCTTT.

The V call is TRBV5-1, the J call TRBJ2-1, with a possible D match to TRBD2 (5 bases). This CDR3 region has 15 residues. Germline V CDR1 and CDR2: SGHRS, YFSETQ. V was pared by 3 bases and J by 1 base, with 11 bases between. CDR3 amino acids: CASSWPTSSYNEQFF. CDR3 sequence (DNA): TGCGCCAGCAGCTGGCCCACTAGTTCCTACAATGAGCAGTTCTTC.

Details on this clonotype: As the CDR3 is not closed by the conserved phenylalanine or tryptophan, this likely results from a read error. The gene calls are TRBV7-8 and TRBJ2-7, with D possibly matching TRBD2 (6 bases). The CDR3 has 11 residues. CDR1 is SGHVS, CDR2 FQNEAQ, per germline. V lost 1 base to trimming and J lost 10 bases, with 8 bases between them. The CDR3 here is CASSLGGLQYS. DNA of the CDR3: TGTGCCAGCAGCTTAGGTGGACTACAGTACTCC.

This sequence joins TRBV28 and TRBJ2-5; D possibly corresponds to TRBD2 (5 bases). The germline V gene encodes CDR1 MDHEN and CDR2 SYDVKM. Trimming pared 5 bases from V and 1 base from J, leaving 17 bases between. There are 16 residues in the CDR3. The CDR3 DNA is TGTGCCAGCAGTGACTACCAACCCCCCTCCCAAGAGACCCAGTACTTC. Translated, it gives CASSDYQPPSQETQYF.

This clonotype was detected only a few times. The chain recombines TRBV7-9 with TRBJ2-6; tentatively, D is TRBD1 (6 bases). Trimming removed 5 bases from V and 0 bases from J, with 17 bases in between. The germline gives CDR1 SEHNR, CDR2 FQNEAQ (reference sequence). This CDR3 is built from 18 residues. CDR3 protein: CASSPQGSGISGANVLTF. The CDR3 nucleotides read TGTGCCAGCAGCCCACAGGGATCGGGGATCTCTGGGGCCAACGTCCTGACTTTC. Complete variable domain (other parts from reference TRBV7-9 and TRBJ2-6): DTGVSQNPRHKITKRGQNVTFRCDPISEHNRLYWYRQTLGQGPEFLTYFQNEAQLEKSRLLSDRFSAERPKGSFSTLEIQRTEQGDSAMYLCASSPQGSGISGANVLTFGAGSRLTVL.

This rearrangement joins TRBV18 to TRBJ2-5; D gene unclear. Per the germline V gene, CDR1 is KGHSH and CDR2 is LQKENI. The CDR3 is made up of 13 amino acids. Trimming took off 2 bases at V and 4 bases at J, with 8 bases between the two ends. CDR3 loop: CASSPTVRETQYF. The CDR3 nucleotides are TGTGCCAGCTCACCAACGGTTCGAGAGACCCAGTACTTC. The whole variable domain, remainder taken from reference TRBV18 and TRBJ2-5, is NAGVMQNPRHLVRRRGQEARLRCSPMKGHSHVYWYRQLPEEGLKFMVYLQKENIIDESGMPKERFSAEFPKEGPSILRIQQVVRGDSAAYFCASSPTVRETQYFGPGTRLLVL.

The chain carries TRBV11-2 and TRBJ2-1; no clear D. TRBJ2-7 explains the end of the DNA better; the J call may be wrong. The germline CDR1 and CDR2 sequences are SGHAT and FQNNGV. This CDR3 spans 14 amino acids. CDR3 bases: TGTGCCAGCAGCTCCCCACTCACGATCTACGAGCAGTACTTC. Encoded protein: CASSSPLTIYEQYF.

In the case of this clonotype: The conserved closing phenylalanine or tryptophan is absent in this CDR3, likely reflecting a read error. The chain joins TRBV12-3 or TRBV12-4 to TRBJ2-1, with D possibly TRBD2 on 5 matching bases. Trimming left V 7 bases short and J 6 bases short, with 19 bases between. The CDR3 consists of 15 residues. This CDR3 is CASTQRGNRANEQFL. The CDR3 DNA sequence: TGTGCCAGCACCCAACGGGGTAATAGGGCCAATGAGCAGTTCCTC.

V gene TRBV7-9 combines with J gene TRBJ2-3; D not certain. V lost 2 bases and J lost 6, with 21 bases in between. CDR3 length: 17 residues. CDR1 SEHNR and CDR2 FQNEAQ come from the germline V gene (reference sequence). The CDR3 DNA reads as TGTGCCAGCAGCTTAAGGACCGCTGTGTACACAGTGGATACGCAGTATTTT. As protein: CASSLRTAVYTVDTQYF. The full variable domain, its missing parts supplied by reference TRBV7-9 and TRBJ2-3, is DTGVSQNPRHKITKRGQNVTFRCDPISEHNRLYWYRQTLGQGPEFLTYFQNEAQLEKSRLLSDRFSAERPKGSFSTLEIQRTEQGDSAMYLCASSLRTAVYTVDTQYFGPGTRLTVL.

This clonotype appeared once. The CDR3 nucleotides are TGCGCCAGCAGCTTGGTCGTCATGAACACTGAAGCTTTCTTT. It translates to CASSLVVMNTEAFF. This chain links TRBV5-1 with TRBJ1-1, with D uncertain. V was clipped by 0 bases and J by 0 bases, with 6 bases between them. Germline V gene lookup returns CDR1 SGHRS and CDR2 YFSETQ. The CDR3 covers 14 residues.

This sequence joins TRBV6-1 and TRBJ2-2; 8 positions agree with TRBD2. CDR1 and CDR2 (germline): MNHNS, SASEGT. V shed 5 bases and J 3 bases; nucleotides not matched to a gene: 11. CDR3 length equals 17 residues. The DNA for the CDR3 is TGTGCCAGCAGTCAAGGGCGGGAGGCCAAGTACACCGGGGAGCTGTTTTTT. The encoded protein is CASSQGREAKYTGELFF.

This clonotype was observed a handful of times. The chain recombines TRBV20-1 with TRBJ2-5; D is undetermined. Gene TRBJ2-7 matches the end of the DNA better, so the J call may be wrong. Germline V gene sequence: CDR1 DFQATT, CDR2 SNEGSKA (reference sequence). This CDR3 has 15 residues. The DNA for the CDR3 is TGCAGTGCTAGAGATCTTCGGCAGAGCTCCTACGAGCAGTACTTC. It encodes CSARDLRQSSYEQYF.

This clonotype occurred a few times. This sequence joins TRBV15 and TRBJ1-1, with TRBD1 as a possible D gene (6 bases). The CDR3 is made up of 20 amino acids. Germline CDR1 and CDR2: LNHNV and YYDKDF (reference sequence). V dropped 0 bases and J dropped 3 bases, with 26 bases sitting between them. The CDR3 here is CATSRDSAGTWFSWDTEAFF. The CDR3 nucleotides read TGTGCCACCAGCAGAGATTCCGCCGGGACATGGTTTAGTTGGGACACTGAAGCTTTCTTT.

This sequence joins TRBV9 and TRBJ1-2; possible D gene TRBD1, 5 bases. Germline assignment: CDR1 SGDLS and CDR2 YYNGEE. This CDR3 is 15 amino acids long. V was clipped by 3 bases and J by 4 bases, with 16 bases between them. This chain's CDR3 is CASSASTGGVYGYTF. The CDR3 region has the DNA TGTGCCAGCAGCGCCAGCACGGGAGGGGTCTATGGCTACACCTTC.

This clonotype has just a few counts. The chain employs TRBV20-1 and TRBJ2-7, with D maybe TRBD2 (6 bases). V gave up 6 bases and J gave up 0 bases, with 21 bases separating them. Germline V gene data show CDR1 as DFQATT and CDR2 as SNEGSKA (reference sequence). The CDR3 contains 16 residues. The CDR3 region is CSAVSSSVRSSYEQYF. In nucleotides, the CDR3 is TGCAGTGCCGTAAGCTCTAGCGTTAGGAGCTCCTACGAGCAGTACTTC.

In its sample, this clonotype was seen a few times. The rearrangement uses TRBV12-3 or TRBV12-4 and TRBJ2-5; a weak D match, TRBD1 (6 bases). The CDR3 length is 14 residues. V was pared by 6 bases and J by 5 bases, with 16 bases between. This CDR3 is CASSQRQAQETQYF. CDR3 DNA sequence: TGTGCCAGCAGCCAACGACAGGCCCAGGAGACCCAGTACTTC.

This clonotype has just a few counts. The CDR3 DNA reads as TGTGCCAGCAGTTACTCGACGCCGGGGTATAGCAATCAGCCCCAGCATTTT. It yields the protein CASSYSTPGYSNQPQHF. The chain combines TRBV6-5 with TRBJ1-5, with D unclear. The CDR3 extends over 17 amino acids. Germline CDR1 reads MNHEY; CDR2 reads SVGAGI. V was pared by 0 bases and J by 0 bases, with 12 bases between.

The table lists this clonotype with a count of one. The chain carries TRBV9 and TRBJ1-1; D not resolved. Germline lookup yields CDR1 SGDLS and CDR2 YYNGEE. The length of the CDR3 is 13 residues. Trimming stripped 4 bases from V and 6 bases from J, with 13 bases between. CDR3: CASSLGSRAEAFF. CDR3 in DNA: TGTGCCAGCAGCCTTGGGTCTCGGGCTGAAGCTTTCTTT.

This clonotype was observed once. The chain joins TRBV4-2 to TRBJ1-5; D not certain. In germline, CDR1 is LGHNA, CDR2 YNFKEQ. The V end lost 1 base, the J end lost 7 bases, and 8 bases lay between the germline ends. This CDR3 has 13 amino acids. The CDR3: CASSQGTGQPQHF. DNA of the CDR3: TGTGCCAGCAGCCAAGGTACTGGGCAGCCCCAGCATTTT.

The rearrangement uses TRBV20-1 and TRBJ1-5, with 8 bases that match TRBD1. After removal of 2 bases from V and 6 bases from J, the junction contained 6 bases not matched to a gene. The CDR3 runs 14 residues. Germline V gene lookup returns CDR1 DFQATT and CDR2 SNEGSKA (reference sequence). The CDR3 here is CSARSRGLRQPQHF. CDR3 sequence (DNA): TGCAGTGCTAGAAGCAGGGGGCTGCGTCAGCCCCAGCATTTT.

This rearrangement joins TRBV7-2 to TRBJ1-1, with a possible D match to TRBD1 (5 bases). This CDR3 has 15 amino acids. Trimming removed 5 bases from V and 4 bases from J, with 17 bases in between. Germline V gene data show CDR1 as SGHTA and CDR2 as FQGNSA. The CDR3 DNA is TGTGCCAGCAGCCGACGGGCAGGGTTGGCCACTGAAGCTTTCTTT. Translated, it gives CASSRRAGLATEAFF.